By sample share, the clone carrying this TCR beta chain is medium-sized. As yet, its antigen is unknown. The Oncomine TCR Beta short-read assay sequenced DNA from cultured CD4+ T cells. One entry per CDR3 protein, called by TCRdb with MiXCR from the PCR reads. Of some 2,000 distinct CDR3 sequences detected, approximately 15% appear once; the ten largest clones hold about 24%. The treatment here: roughly nine-day PBMC culture with coronavirus spike peptide pools or control peptides (ViraFEST assay). Ahead of the COVID-19 pandemic (2011-2018), the CD4+ T cells of the unexposed donor were collected. This entry is derived from a study of vaccination and CD4 T cells after COVID-19. Overall study context: SARS-CoV-2, HCoV-NL63, HCoV-OC43 and HCoV-229E supplied the overlapping spike peptides used to stimulate cells.

The study, taken as a whole, reports: Analysis of convalescent patients found that 304 of 307 vaccine-specific clones were spike mono-reactive.

The junction had 5 bases not matched to a gene; V was cut back by 0 bases and J by 4 bases. CDR1 and CDR2 (germline): GTSNPN, SVGIG (reference sequence). CDR3 size: 15 residues. The source of this sequence is a human donor in good health. J is TRBJ1-5 and V is TRBV30; TRBD1 agrees at 8 bases. Sequencing input: CD4+ T cells from blood, cultured in vitro. This chain's CDR3 is CAWSVLGTGNQPQHF. CDR3 DNA sequence: TGTGCCTGGAGTGTACTCGGGACAGGTAATCAGCCCCAGCATTTT. Using reference TRBV30 and TRBJ1-5 for the parts outside the CDR3, the full variable domain is SQTIHQWPATLVQPVGSPLSLECTVEGTSNPNLYWYRQAAGRGLQLLFYSVGIGQISSEVPQNLSASRPQDRQFILSSKKLLLSDSGFYLCAWSVLGTGNQPQHFGDGTRLSIL.